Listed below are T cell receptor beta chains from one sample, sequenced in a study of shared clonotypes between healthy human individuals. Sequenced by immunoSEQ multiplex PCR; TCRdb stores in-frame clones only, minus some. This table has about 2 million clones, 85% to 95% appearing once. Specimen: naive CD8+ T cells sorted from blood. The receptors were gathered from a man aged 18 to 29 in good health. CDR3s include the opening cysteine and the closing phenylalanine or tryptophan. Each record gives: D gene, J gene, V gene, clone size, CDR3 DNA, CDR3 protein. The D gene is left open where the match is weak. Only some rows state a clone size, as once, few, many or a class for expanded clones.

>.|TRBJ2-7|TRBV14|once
TGTGCCAGCAGCCAAGATCCGACTACCTACGAGCAGTACTTC
CASSQDPTTYEQYF
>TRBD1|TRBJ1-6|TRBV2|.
TGTGCCAGTGGACAGGGGGCGCGGAATTCACCCCTCCACTTT
CASGQGARNSPLHF
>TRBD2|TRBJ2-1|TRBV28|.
TGTGCCAGCAGTTCTTGGACTAGAGAGCAGTTCTTC
CASSSWTREQFF
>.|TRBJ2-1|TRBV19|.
TGTGCCAGTAGTATTGAGACCGGGCAGACTTACAATGAGCAGTTCTTC
CASSIETGQTYNEQFF
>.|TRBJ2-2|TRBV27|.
TGTGCCAGCAGTTTAGGGACACAAATGACCGGGGAGCTGTTTTTT
CASSLGTQMTGELFF
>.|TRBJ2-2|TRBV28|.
TGTGCCAGCAGTTTAGGGCCGACAGGGAGGAAGGAGCTGTTTTTT
CASSLGPTGRKELFF
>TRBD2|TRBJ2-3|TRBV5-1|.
TGCGCCATAGTAGCGGGGGATTCGACAGATACGCAGTATTTT
CAIVAGDSTDTQYF
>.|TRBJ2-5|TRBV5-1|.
TGCGCCAGCAGGACGGGGCCGCTCCCACAAGAGACCCAGTACTTC
CASRTGPLPQETQYF
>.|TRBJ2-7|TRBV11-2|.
TGTGCCAGCAGCTTAGGTCGGGGATACGAGCAGTACTTC
CASSLGRGYEQYF
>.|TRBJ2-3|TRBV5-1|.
TGCGCCAGCAGCTTCGGCACAGATACGCAGTATTTT
CASSFGTDTQYF
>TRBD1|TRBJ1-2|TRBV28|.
TGTGCCAGCAGTTTGGACAGGGGCTATGGCTACACCTTC
CASSLDRGYGYTF
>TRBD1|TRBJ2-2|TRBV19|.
TGTGCCAGTAACCTAAAAATCGACAGGGGAGTCACCGGGGAGCTGTTTTTT
CASNLKIDRGVTGELFF
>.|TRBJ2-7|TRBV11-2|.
TGTGCCAGCAGCACCCCGAGGGATGCCGCTTTATTGTCCTACGAGCAGTACTTC
CASSTPRDAALLSYEQYF
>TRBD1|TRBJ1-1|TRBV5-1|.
TGCGCCAGCAAGATAGGGGACAGGGGGAGTGATGAAGCTTTCTTT
CASKIGDRGSDEAFF
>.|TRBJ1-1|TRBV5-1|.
TGCGCCAGCAGCCCCCGCCCGACCGTAAAAGGTGAAGCTTTCTTT
CASSPRPTVKGEAFF
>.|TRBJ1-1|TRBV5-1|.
TGCGCCAGCAGCTTCAGTGGATCGTTCACTGAAGCTTTCTTT
CASSFSGSFTEAFF
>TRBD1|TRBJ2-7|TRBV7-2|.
TGTGCCAGCAGCCTACAGGGACAGAGCTCCTACGAGCAGTACTTC
CASSLQGQSSYEQYF
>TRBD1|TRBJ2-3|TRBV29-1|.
TGCAGCGTTGAAGGAACAGGGGGCGGGACAGATACGCAGTATTTT
CSVEGTGGGTDTQYF
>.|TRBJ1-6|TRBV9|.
TGTGCCAGCAGCCAGGACCCAAGGGCATTAGATTCACCCCTCCACTTT
CASSQDPRALDSPLHF
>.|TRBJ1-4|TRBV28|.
TGTGCCAGCAGCCGACAGTCAACTAATGAAAAACTGTTTTTT
CASSRQSTNEKLFF